Following are 18 T cell receptor beta chains from one sample sequenced in a study of T cell repertoires in ileal Crohn's disease. Data came from immunoSEQ multiplex PCR; TCRdb stores just in-frame clones and leaves some out. The repertoire has some 14,000 clones, about 85% of them found once; the top ten carry roughly 3.7%. The specimen was ileal tissue. The receptors were gathered from an adult with Crohn's disease.

The V call is TRBV18, the J call TRBJ1-4; 7 bases are a match to TRBD1. Trimming at V came to 3 bases and at J to 8 bases, leaving 6 bases not matched to a gene. The CDR3 contains 14 residues. CDR1 and CDR2 from the germline V gene are KGHSH and LQKENI. In DNA, the CDR3 is TGTGCCAGCTCACCGGGACAGACCTTAGAAAAACTGTTTTTT. Its protein product is CASSPGQTLEKLFF.

The chain combines TRBV6-1 with TRBJ1-5; D call uncertain. This CDR3 contains 19 residues. Between the trimmed V and J ends, which lost 2 bases and 0 bases, there was a span of 20 bases. CDR1 and CDR2 from the germline V gene are MNHNS and SASEGT. The CDR3 sequence: CASSESGRGHPYSNQPQHF. The DNA of the CDR3 is TGTGCCAGCAGTGAAAGCGGGAGAGGGCACCCTTATAGCAATCAGCCCCAGCATTTT.

The rearrangement joins TRBV27 to TRBJ2-1; 9 bases match TRBD2. V trimming: 2 bases; J trimming: 3 bases; junction bases outside the gene matches: 11. Germline values: CDR1 MNHEY, CDR2 SMNVEV (reference sequence). The CDR3 has 18 amino acids. CDR3 DNA sequence: TGTGCCAGCAGTTTACGAGTGGTAGGACTAGCGTTCTACAATGAGCAGTTCTTC. Translated: CASSLRVVGLAFYNEQFF.

The V and J genes are TRBV10-2 and TRBJ2-5; D may be TRBD2 (5 bases). The CDR3 is 11 amino acids. Between the trimmed V and J ends, which lost 6 bases and 5 bases, there was a span of 7 bases. The germline CDR1 and CDR2 sequences are WSHSY and SAAADI. The DNA for the CDR3 is TGCGCCAGCAGCGCGGGTGAGACCCAGTACTTC. This translates into CASSAGETQYF.

The chain employs TRBV11-2 and TRBJ1-1, with TRBD1 as a possible D gene (6 bases). The germline V gene has CDR1 SGHAT and CDR2 FQNNGV. V was shortened by 0 bases and J by 0 bases, with 11 bases between the two germline ends. This CDR3 spans 16 amino acids. The CDR3 region is CASSLDRAGVNTEAFF. The CDR3 DNA reads TGTGCCAGCAGCTTAGATCGAGCAGGGGTGAACACTGAAGCTTTCTTT.

The chain combines TRBV7-8 with TRBJ2-1; 16 nucleotides match TRBD2. CDR1 and CDR2 from the germline V gene are SGHVS and FQNEAQ. This CDR3 region has 17 residues. Unmatched junction bases numbered 8, after V lost 5 bases and J lost 7 bases. Here the CDR3 reads CASSRGLAGGPRNEQFF. The CDR3 coding sequence is TGTGCCAGCAGCCGGGGACTAGCGGGAGGGCCGAGAAATGAGCAGTTCTTC.

The genes are TRBV7-3 and TRBJ1-2; 7 bases are shared with TRBD1. The CDR3 sequence is 13 residues long. The germline gives CDR1 SGHTA, CDR2 FQGTGA. After removal of 4 bases from V and 2 bases from J, the junction contained 1 base not matched to a gene. CDR3 nucleotides: TGTGCCAGCAGCTCGGGACAGAACTATGGCTACACCTTC. This gives the protein CASSSGQNYGYTF. Full variable domain (rest looked up from reference TRBV7-3 and TRBJ1-2): GAGVSQTPSNKVTEKGKYVELRCDPISGHTALYWYRQSLGQGPEFLIYFQGTGAADDSGLPNDRFFAVRPEGSVSTLKIQRTERGDSAVYLCASSSGQNYGYTFGSGTRLTVV.

The chain joins TRBV5-6 to TRBJ1-1; D might be TRBD1 (6 bases). Germline V gene sequence: CDR1 SGHDT, CDR2 YYEEEE. The V and J ends lost 1 base and 5 bases respectively, with 12 bases between them. CDR3 length equals 14 residues. The CDR3 DNA sequence: TGTGCCAGCAGCTTGTGGACAGTCGCTACTGAAGCTTTCTTT. It is translated as CASSLWTVATEAFF.

The V and J genes are TRBV29-1 and TRBJ2-3, with D maybe TRBD2 (5 bases). The CDR3 runs to 14 residues. Per the germline V gene, CDR1 is SQVTM and CDR2 is ANQGSEA. Deletions cut 5 bases from V and 0 bases from J, with 12 bases between. CDR3 in DNA: TGCAGCGTTCCCGGGGTTACTAGCACAGATACGCAGTATTTT. It codes for CSVPGVTSTDTQYF.

CDR3 loop: CASSEAGGYSFGNTEAFF. The CDR3 DNA reads TGTGCCAGCAGTGAAGCCGGGGGATATTCTTTCGGGAACACTGAAGCTTTCTTT. The genes are TRBV2 and TRBJ1-1; perhaps TRBD1 as D (5 bases). This CDR3 is built from 18 residues. V was trimmed by 0 bases and J by 1 base, leaving 18 bases between them. The germline V gene has CDR1 SNHLY and CDR2 FYNNEI.

This rearrangement joins TRBV4-1 to TRBJ2-5; 12 bases line up with TRBD2. V was clipped by 2 bases and J by 5 bases; unmatched bases: 3. Germline CDR1 is MGHRA and CDR2 is YSYEKL. The CDR3 has 15 amino acids. The CDR3 is CASSQPLAGGETQYF. DNA for the CDR3: TGCGCCAGCAGCCAACCCCTAGCGGGAGGGGAGACCCAGTACTTC.

This chain uses TRBV7-3 with TRBJ2-5, with D hard to call. The V gene lost 2 bases and the J gene lost 4 bases, with 8 bases spanning the gap. The V gene's germline CDR1 is SGHTA and CDR2 FQGTGA. CDR3 size: 13 residues. CDR3 sequence reads: CASSLGPGETQYF. In nucleotides, the CDR3 is TGTGCCAGCAGCTTAGGCCCGGGAGAGACCCAGTACTTC.

The rearrangement links TRBV5-1 to TRBJ1-5; D is possibly TRBD1 (5 bases). The V and J ends lost 1 base and 2 bases respectively, with 10 bases between them. Germline values: CDR1 SGHRS, CDR2 YFSETQ. This CDR3 spans 15 amino acids. The CDR3 reads CASSLQGTGNQPQHF. CDR3 in DNA: TGCGCCAGCAGCTTGCAGGGTACTGGCAATCAGCCCCAGCATTTT.

The chain combines TRBV19 with TRBJ2-7, with D possibly TRBD1 on 6 matching bases. CDR3 size: 13 residues. Germline assignment: CDR1 LNHDA and CDR2 SQIVND (reference sequence). Trimming removed 4 bases from V and 3 bases from J, with 10 bases in between. The CDR3 sequence: CASSTPDSYEQYF. In nucleotides, the CDR3 is TGTGCCAGTAGTACCCCGGACAGCTACGAGCAGTACTTC.

The chain is built from TRBV30 and TRBJ1-5, with D possibly being TRBD1 (6 bases). There are 13 residues in the CDR3. Trimming pared 7 bases from V and 7 bases from J, leaving 17 bases between. Germline V lookup: CDR1 GTSNPN, CDR2 SVGIG (reference sequence). For the CDR3, the DNA is TGTGCCTCCGCGGCGGGGGGCGGGCAGCCCCAGCATTTT. Translating gives CASAAGGGQPQHF.

This clone occurred once. J is TRBJ1-2 and V is TRBV19; 9 positions agree with TRBD1. The CDR3 totals 12 residues. CDR1 LNHDA and CDR2 SQIVND come from the germline V gene (reference sequence). J was trimmed by 7 bases and V by 5 bases; bases with no gene match: 2. The CDR3 DNA follows: TGTGCCAGTAGTTTACAGGGGGCTGGCTACACCTTC. Its translation is CASSLQGAGYTF.

Concerning this clone: The sample contains more than one DNA sequence encoding this CDR3. The chain combines TRBV19 with TRBJ2-7; perhaps TRBD1 as D (7 bases). Trimming pared 6 bases from V and 0 bases from J, leaving 12 bases between. CDR1 and CDR2 from the germline V gene are LNHDA and SQIVND (reference sequence). CDR3 length: 14 amino acids. The CDR3 reads CASRGGQDSYEQYF. For the CDR3, the DNA is TGTGCCAGTAGGGGAGGACAGGACTCCTACGAGCAGTACTTC.

The chain combines TRBV5-4 with TRBJ2-7; 11 bases match TRBD1. Germline lookup yields CDR1 SGHNT and CDR2 YYREEE (reference sequence). This CDR3 contains 15 residues. The V gene end was trimmed by 4 bases and the J gene end by 9 bases; junction bases not matched to a gene: 12. CDR3 nucleotide sequence: TGTGCCAGCAGCCTTGGACAGGGGGCGCAAAGGGTGCAGTACTTC. Protein product: CASSLGQGAQRVQYF.